This T cell receptor beta chain was captured by sequencing in a study of identifying expanded T cells in peripheral blood. During the collection period, no donor immune events like infections were recorded. Method: immunoSEQ multiplex PCR; TCRdb's copy keeps in-frame clones and lacks some. The sample lists 120,000 or so clones, 75% to 90% seen once, with 3% to 4% in the top ten. This CDR3 has 14 residues. V lost 0 bases, J lost 5 bases, and 10 bases lay in between. Per germline, CDR1 MGHRA and CDR2 YSYEKL. Material for sequencing was blood. The J gene is TRBJ2-5, the V gene TRBV4-1, with unresolved D. The clonotype comes from a person aged 18 to 70 in good health. CDR3 loop: CASSQETLGETQYF. The DNA of the CDR3 is TGCGCCAGCAGCCAAGAGACTCTTGGGGAGACCCAGTACTTC.